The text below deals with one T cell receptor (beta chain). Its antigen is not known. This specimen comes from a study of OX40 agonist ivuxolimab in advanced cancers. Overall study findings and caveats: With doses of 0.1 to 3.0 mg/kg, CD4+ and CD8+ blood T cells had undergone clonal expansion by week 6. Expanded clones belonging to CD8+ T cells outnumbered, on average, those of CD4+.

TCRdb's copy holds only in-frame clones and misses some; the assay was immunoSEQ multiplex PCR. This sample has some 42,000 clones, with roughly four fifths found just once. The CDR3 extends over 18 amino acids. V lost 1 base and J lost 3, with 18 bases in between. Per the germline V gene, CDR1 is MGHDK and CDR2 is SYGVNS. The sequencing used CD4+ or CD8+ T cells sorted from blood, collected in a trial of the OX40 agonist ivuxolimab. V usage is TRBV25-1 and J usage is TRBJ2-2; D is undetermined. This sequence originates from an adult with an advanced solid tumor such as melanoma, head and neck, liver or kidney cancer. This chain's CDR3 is CASSELSVEPRYTGELFF. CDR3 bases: TGTGCCAGCAGTGAATTAAGCGTCGAGCCTCGGTACACCGGGGAGCTGTTTTTT. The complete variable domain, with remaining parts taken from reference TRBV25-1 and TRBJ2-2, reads EADIYQTPRYLVIGTGKKITLECSQTMGHDKMYWYQQDPGMELHLIHYSYGVNSTEKGDLSSESTVSRIRTEHFPLTLESARPSHTSQYLCASSELSVEPRYTGELFFGEGSRLTVL.